Each of the 5 T cell receptor beta chains below was sequenced from the same sample in a study of T cell responses to AZD1222 COVID-19 vaccine. Using immunoSEQ multiplex PCR, the repertoire was profiled, and TCRdb retains in-frame clones only, with some absent. The sample has around 88,000 clones, roughly nine tenths seen once. The sample here was peripheral blood, taken on day 0 of AZD1222 vaccination. The receptors originated from an adult in good health.

The chain links TRBV28 to TRBJ1-2; D not resolved. The CDR3 length is 15 residues. The ends were cut back, 1 base at V and 4 bases at J, with 13 bases in the middle. Per germline, CDR1 MDHEN and CDR2 SYDVKM. The CDR3 loop is CASSLSGNPAYGYTF. The CDR3 region has the DNA TGTGCCAGCAGTTTATCTGGGAACCCGGCCTATGGCTACACCTTC.

This clone turned up a few times. The V gene is TRBV28, the J gene TRBJ1-3, with 8 bases that match TRBD1. The CDR3 runs 14 residues. V gave up 5 bases and J gave up 4 bases; unmatched junction bases: 4. Germline-derived CDR1 and CDR2 are MDHEN and SYDVKM. The CDR3 here is CASSPRQGGNTIYF. CDR3 DNA sequence: TGTGCCAGCAGTCCCCGACAGGGGGGAAACACCATATATTTT.

The CDR3 DNA sequence: TGTGCCAGCAGCCAAATGCCACAGACCTACGAGCAGTACTTC. It specifies CASSQMPQTYEQYF. The V gene is TRBV3-1 (or the pseudogene TRBV3-2), the J gene TRBJ2-7; D unclear. The ends were cut back, 2 bases at V and 2 bases at J, with 10 bases in the middle. Germline CDR1 LGHDT, CDR2 YNNKEL (reference sequence). There are 14 residues in the CDR3.

The J gene is TRBJ1-6, the V gene TRBV28; the match to TRBD1 covers 7 bases. In germline, CDR1 is MDHEN, CDR2 SYDVKM. The trim removed 6 bases at V and 7 bases at J, leaving 9 bases unmatched. The CDR3 loop spans 15 amino acids. CDR3 DNA: TGTGCCAGCAGGCTTTCGATACAGGGGAATTCACCCCTCCACTTT. It is translated as CASRLSIQGNSPLHF.

J is TRBJ1-3 and V is TRBV7-9; 8 bases align to TRBD1. The ends lost 5 bases at V and 0 bases at J; junction bases unmatched: 6. The CDR3 sequence is 16 residues long. Germline CDR1 SEHNR, CDR2 FQNEAQ (reference sequence). CDR3 protein: CASSGQGQSSGNTIYF. In DNA form, the CDR3 reads TGTGCCAGCAGCGGACAGGGCCAGAGCTCTGGAAACACCATATATTTT.